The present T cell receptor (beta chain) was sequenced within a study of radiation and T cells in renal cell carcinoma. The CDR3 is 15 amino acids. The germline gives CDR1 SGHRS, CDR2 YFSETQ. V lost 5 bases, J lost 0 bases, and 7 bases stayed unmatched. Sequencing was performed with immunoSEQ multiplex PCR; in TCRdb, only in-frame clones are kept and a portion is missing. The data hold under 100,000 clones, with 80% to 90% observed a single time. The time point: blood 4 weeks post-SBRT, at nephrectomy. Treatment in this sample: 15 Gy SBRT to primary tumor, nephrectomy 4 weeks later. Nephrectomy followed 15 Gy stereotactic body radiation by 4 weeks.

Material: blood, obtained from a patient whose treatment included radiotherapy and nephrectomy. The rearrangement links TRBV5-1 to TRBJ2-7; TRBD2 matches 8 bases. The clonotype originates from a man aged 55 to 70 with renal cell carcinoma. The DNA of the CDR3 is TGCGCCAGCAGAAGGACGGGAGGGTCCTCCTACGAGCAGTACTTC. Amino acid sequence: CASRRTGGSSYEQYF.